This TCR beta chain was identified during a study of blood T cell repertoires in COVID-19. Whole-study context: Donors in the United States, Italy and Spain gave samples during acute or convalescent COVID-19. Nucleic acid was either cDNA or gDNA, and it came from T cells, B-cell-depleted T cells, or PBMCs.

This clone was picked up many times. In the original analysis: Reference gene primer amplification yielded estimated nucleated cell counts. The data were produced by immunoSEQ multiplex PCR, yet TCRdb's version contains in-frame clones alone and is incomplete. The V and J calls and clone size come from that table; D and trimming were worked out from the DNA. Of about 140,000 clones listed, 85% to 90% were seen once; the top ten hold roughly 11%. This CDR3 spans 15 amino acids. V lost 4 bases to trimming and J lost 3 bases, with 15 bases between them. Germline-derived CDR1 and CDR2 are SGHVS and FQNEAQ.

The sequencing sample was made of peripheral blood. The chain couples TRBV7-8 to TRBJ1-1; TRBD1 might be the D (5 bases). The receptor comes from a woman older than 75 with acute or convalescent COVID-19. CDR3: CASSYTTGEYTEAFF. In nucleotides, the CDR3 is TGTGCCAGCAGCTACACGACGGGGGAGTACACTGAAGCTTTCTTT.